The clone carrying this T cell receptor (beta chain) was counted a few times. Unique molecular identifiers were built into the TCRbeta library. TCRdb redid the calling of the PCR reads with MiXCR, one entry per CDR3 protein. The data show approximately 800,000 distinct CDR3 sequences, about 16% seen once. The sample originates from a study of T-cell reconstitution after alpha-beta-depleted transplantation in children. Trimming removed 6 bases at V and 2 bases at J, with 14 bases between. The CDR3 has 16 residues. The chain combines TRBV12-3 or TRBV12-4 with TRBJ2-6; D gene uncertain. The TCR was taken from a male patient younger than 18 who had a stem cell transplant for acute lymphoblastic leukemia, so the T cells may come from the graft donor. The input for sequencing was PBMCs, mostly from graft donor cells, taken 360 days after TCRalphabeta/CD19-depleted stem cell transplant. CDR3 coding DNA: TGTGCCAGCAGCCCTTGGGCTGGTGCTGGGGCCAACGTCCTGACTTTC. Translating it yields CASSPWAGAGANVLTF.